Presented here are 3 T cell receptor beta chains from one specimen sequenced in a study of CD8 T cells in ankylosing spondylitis. One entry per CDR3 protein, called by TCRdb with MiXCR from the 5' RACE reads. The profile shows about 150,000 distinct CDR3 sequences, about an eighth of them singletons. The specimen sequenced was blood, either unsorted or a sorted T cell fraction (not recorded which). Every receptor here comes from a female donor with ankylosing spondylitis or in good health (not recorded which).

This clonotype was recorded at least ten times. The chain recombines TRBV3-1 with TRBJ2-5; D call uncertain. CDR3 length: 14 amino acids. Germline CDR1 is LGHDT and CDR2 is YNNKEL (reference sequence). Trimming left V 5 bases short and J 2 bases short, with 12 bases between. In DNA form, the CDR3 reads TGTGCCAGCAGCGCACGAATGGTTCAAGAGACCCAGTACTTC. Residues: CASSARMVQETQYF.

The chain's CDR3 is CAWSQTGRPDQHF. The CDR3 DNA follows: TGTGCCTGGAGTCAGACAGGGAGACCCGACCAGCATTTT. The chain joins TRBV30 to TRBJ1-5, with 7 bases fitting TRBD1. J lost 12 bases, V lost 2 bases, and 10 bases had no gene match. The germline CDR1 and CDR2 sequences are GTSNPN and SVGIG (reference sequence). This CDR3 comprises 13 residues.

This clonotype came up many times. V gene TRBV20-1 combines with J gene TRBJ1-5; TRBD1 aligns across 8 bases. There are 14 residues in the CDR3. V dropped 4 bases and J dropped 2; count of bases not matched to a gene: 4. Per the germline V gene, CDR1 is DFQATT and CDR2 is SNEGSKA (reference sequence). CDR3 nucleotide sequence: TGCAGTGCTATGGCAGGGGGCGGCAATCAGCCCCAGCATTTT. Its protein is CSAMAGGGNQPQHF.